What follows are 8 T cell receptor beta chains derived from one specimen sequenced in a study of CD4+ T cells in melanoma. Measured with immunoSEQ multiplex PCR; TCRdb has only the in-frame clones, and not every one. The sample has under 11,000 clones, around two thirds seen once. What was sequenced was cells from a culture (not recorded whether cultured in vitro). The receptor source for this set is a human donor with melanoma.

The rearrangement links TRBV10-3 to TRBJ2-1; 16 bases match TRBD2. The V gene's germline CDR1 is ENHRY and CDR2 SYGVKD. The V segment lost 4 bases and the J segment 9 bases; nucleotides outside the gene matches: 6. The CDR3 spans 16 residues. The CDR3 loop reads CAISAGTSGGAGEQFF. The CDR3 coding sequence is TGTGCCATCAGTGCCGGGACTAGCGGGGGGGCAGGTGAGCAGTTCTTC.

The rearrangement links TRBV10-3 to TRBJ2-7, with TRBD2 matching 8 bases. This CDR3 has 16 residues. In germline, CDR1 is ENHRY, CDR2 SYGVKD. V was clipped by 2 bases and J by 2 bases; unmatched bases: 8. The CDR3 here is CAISETGGPRTYEQYF. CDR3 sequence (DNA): TGTGCCATCAGTGAGACGGGGGGGCCGAGAACCTACGAGCAGTACTTC.

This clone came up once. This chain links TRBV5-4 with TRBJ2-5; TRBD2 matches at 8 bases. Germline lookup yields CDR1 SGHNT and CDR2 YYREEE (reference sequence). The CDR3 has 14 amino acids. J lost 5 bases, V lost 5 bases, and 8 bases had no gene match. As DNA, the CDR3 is TGTGCCAGCAGAGTAGGCGGGGGGCGCGAGACCCAGTACTTC. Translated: CASRVGGGRETQYF. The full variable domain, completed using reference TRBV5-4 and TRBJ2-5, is ETGVTQSPTHLIKTRGQQVTLRCSSQSGHNTVSWYQQALGQGPQFIFQYYREEENGRGNFPPRFSGLQFPNYSSELNVNALELDDSALYLCASRVGGGRETQYFGPGTRLLVL.

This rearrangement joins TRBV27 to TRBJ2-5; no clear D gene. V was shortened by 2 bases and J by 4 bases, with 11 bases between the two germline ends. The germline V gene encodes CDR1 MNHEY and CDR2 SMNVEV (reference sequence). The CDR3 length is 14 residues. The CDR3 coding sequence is TGTGCCAGCAGTTTACACTCCAGGAGAGAGACCCAGTACTTC. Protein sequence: CASSLHSRRETQYF.

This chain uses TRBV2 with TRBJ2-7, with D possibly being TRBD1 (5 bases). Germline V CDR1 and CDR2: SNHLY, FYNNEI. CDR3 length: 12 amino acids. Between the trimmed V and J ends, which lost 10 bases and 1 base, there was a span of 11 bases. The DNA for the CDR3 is TGTGCCACCACAGGCGGTTCCTACGAGCAGTACTTC. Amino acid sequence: CATTGGSYEQYF.

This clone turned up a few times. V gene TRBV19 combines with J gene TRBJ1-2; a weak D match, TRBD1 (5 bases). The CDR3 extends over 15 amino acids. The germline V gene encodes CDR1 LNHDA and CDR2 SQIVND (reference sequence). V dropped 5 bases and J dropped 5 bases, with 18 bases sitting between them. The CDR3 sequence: CASSSHRHSQYGYTF. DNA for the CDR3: TGTGCCAGTAGTTCTCACAGGCACAGCCAATATGGCTACACCTTC.

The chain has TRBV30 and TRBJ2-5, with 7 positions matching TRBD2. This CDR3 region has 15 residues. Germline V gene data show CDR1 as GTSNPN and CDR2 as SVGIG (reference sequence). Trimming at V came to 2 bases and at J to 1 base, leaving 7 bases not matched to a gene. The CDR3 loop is CAWSLRRGVQETQYF. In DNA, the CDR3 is TGTGCCTGGAGTCTTCGTCGGGGGGTCCAAGAGACCCAGTACTTC.

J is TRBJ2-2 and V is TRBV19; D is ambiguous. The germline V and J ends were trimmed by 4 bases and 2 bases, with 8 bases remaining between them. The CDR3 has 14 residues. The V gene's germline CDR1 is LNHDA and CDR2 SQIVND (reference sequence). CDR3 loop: CASSTMRNTGELFF. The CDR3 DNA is TGTGCCAGTAGTACCATGCGTAACACCGGGGAGCTGTTTTTT.